A selection of T cell receptor beta chains follows, all from one sample in a study of vaccination effects on CD4 cells after COVID-19. These receptors are not linked to any known antigen. Only in-frame clones appear in the TCRdb table, and some are missing; sequencing was by immunoSEQ multiplex PCR. This table has 67,000 or so clones, roughly 72% appearing once. Source: CD4+ T cells from PBMCs cultured with HCoV-OC43 spike peptides, taken before COVID-19 vaccination. The origin of the receptors is a human donor who received a COVID-19 vaccine. The CDR3 runs from the conserved cysteine through the conserved F or W. Each record gives: CDR3 DNA, CDR3 protein, J gene, D gene, clone size, V gene. A D gene is named only where the DNA matches it firmly. Clone size is stated in some rows and not others, as once, few, many or a class when expanded.

cdr3_nt: TGTGCCACCAGTGAGGCCGGACAGGGGTCAGATACGCAGTATTTT
cdr3_aa: CATSEAGQGSDTQYF
j_call: TRBJ2-3
d_call: TRBD1
clone_size: NA
v_call: TRBV24-1

cdr3_nt: TGTGCCAGCAGTCGCAGAGTAGCGGGGGTACAAGAGACCCAGTACTTC
cdr3_aa: CASSRRVAGVQETQYF
j_call: TRBJ2-5
d_call: TRBD2
clone_size: few
v_call: TRBV6-6

cdr3_nt: TGTGCCAGCAGTTCTTTGACGGGGAGGAATGGGGAGCTGTTTTTT
cdr3_aa: CASSSLTGRNGELFF
j_call: TRBJ2-2
d_call: NA
clone_size: NA
v_call: TRBV27

cdr3_nt: TGTGCCAGCAGCTCCTGGACAGGAGGGGCCTCTGGGGCCAACGTCCTGACTTTC
cdr3_aa: CASSSWTGGASGANVLTF
j_call: TRBJ2-6
d_call: NA
clone_size: NA
v_call: TRBV14

cdr3_nt: TGTGCCAGCAGTTACATAGCCCGACCTAACTATGGCTACACCTTC
cdr3_aa: CASSYIARPNYGYTF
j_call: TRBJ1-2
d_call: NA
clone_size: few
v_call: TRBV6-5

cdr3_nt: TGTGCCAGCAGCTCAAACGGGGGGGATCAGCCCCAGCATTTT
cdr3_aa: CASSSNGGDQPQHF
j_call: TRBJ1-5
d_call: NA
clone_size: once
v_call: TRBV7-2

cdr3_nt: TGTGCCACCGGCCTAGCGGGGGCAGTTACGCAGTATTTT
cdr3_aa: CATGLAGAVTQYF
j_call: TRBJ2-3
d_call: TRBD2
clone_size: NA
v_call: TRBV15

cdr3_nt: TGTGCCAGCAGCGCCTACAGCGCGCAAGAGACCCAGTACTTC
cdr3_aa: CASSAYSAQETQYF
j_call: TRBJ2-5
d_call: NA
clone_size: NA
v_call: TRBV5-6

cdr3_nt: TGTGCCAGCAGCTTAGTCATCCCAGATACGCAGTATTTT
cdr3_aa: CASSLVIPDTQYF
j_call: TRBJ2-3
d_call: NA
clone_size: once
v_call: TRBV7-2

cdr3_nt: TGCGCCAGCAGCCAGGTCGCGCCAACCGGGGAGCTGTTTTTT
cdr3_aa: CASSQVAPTGELFF
j_call: TRBJ2-2
d_call: NA
clone_size: NA
v_call: TRBV4-1

cdr3_nt: TGTGCCAGCAGTCGGGACAGGGGGACAAACATTCAGTACTTC
cdr3_aa: CASSRDRGTNIQYF
j_call: TRBJ2-4
d_call: TRBD1
clone_size: NA
v_call: TRBV5-4

cdr3_nt: TGCGCCAGCAGCTTGGCCAGGGTAGCAGATACGCAGTATTTT
cdr3_aa: CASSLARVADTQYF
j_call: TRBJ2-3
d_call: NA
clone_size: NA
v_call: TRBV5-1

cdr3_nt: TGTGCCAGTAGTATCCAGACTAGCACAGATACGCAGTATTTT
cdr3_aa: CASSIQTSTDTQYF
j_call: TRBJ2-3
d_call: NA
clone_size: once
v_call: TRBV19

cdr3_nt: TGCGCCAGCAGCTTGGCCACAGGAGGGCCGGAAAAACTGTTTTTT
cdr3_aa: CASSLATGGPEKLFF
j_call: TRBJ1-4
d_call: NA
clone_size: once
v_call: TRBV5-1

cdr3_nt: TGTGCCAGCAGTGAAAAGAGGGATACGAACACTGAAGCTTTCTTT
cdr3_aa: CASSEKRDTNTEAFF
j_call: TRBJ1-1
d_call: NA
clone_size: NA
v_call: TRBV6-1

cdr3_nt: TGTGCCACCAGTGATAGGGGGGGGCTCGGAAATGAGCAGTTCTTC
cdr3_aa: CATSDRGGLGNEQFF
j_call: TRBJ2-1
d_call: NA
clone_size: NA
v_call: TRBV24-1

cdr3_nt: TGTGCCAGCAGCCCCAGGGGATTGAGCTCTGGAAACACCATATATTTT
cdr3_aa: CASSPRGLSSGNTIYF
j_call: TRBJ1-3
d_call: NA
clone_size: NA
v_call: TRBV7-3

cdr3_nt: TGCGCCAGCAGCTTGGCGGAGGGAGGCAAAATAGTCGGGGGCTACACCTTC
cdr3_aa: CASSLAEGGKIVGGYTF
j_call: TRBJ1-2
d_call: NA
clone_size: NA
v_call: TRBV5-1